A selection of T cell receptor beta chains follows, all from one sample in a study of a mutant IDH1 vaccine in newly diagnosed glioma. Here immunoSEQ multiplex PCR was the method, and the copy in TCRdb shows in-frame clones only, minus some. The data show tens of thousands of clones, around 80% seen once. The material was PBMCs, obtained from a glioma patient treated with radiotherapy, temozolomide or both. These receptors originate from a man aged 35 to 55 with glioma. Some clones in this sample may be carry-over from other donors' samples. Each CDR3 is given with its conserved first and last residue. Each record gives: J gene, V gene, clone size, CDR3 protein. Clone size is given for some rows only: seen once, a few or many times, or a class if the clone is expanded.

TRBJ2-7,TRBV25-1,NA,CATEDSLSYEQYF
TRBJ1-2,TRBV6-1,NA,CASSGDQAFTGGYTF
TRBJ2-5,TRBV5-6,once,CASSLEAFGGGTQETQYF
TRBJ1-6,TRBV6-6,NA,CASSYGTGTPSLHF
TRBJ2-7,TRBV10-2,NA,CASSSGTDYEQYF
TRBJ1-2,TRBV30,few,CAWSAGQIYGYTF
TRBJ2-2,TRBV2,once,CASSGGQGAGGELFF
TRBJ2-7,TRBV9,many,CASSVGGTGFEQYF
TRBJ1-6,TRBV5-1,once,CASSPTEKENSPLHF
TRBJ2-7,TRBV6-6,NA,CASSDDSAYEQYF
TRBJ2-2,TRBV5-1,NA,CASRLVSANTGELFF
TRBJ2-2,TRBV7-9,NA,CASSLAGVAETTGELFF
TRBJ2-6,TRBV19,NA,CASSIGDSGANVLTF
TRBJ2-5,TRBV14,NA,CASSPQLSPESQYF
TRBJ1-6,TRBV30,NA,CAWSGGGWDSPLHF
TRBJ1-1,TRBV19,NA,CASLGTASSAMNTEAFF
TRBJ1-6,TRBV7-9,NA,CASSLVAGSGFGYSPLHF
TRBJ2-7,TRBV5-4,once,CASSLNAYEQYF
TRBJ1-3,TRBV19,NA,CASSQTVSSGNTIYF
TRBJ2-5,TRBV7-9,once,CAATASGETQYF
TRBJ1-1,TRBV5-4,NA,CASSLGQGRPFF
TRBJ1-5,TRBV6-1,NA,CASSVSYRVNNQPQHF
TRBJ1-1,TRBV7-9,NA,CASAFLTAPSARTEAFF
TRBJ2-5,TRBV6-6,NA,CASSDSGGGETQYF
TRBJ1-1,TRBV5-6,NA,CASSLMGGEDTEAFF
TRBJ1-1,TRBV5-1,NA,CASYDGNTEAFF
TRBJ1-1,TRBV5-1,few,CASSPDLNTEAFF
TRBJ1-5,TRBV28,once,CASSSESSNQPQHF
TRBJ1-1,TRBV29-1,NA,CSVEDRVDTEAFF
TRBJ2-7,TRBV5-6,NA,CASSWTGWDYEQYF
TRBJ1-1,TRBV5-6,NA,CASSGLGGKMNTEAFF
TRBJ2-1,TRBV9,NA,CASSQNGGWDEQFF
TRBJ2-7,TRBV7-2,NA,CASSLGGISYEQYF
TRBJ2-3,TRBV5-6,NA,CASSLEGQTIPSTDTQYF
TRBJ1-3,TRBV18,NA,CASSPRHMGQGTSGNTIYF
TRBJ1-6,TRBV27,NA,CASSFLGSSPLHF
TRBJ2-6,TRBV5-1,NA,CASRGTGHSGANVLTF
TRBJ1-2,TRBV2,NA,CASSESGQVVGTF
TRBJ1-1,TRBV5-1,NA,CASSLVGEAEAFF
TRBJ1-6,TRBV7-6,NA,CASSLSTGGSSPLHF
TRBJ2-2,TRBV6-5,NA,CASSLQLQATGELFF
TRBJ2-7,TRBV19,NA,CASSSQGTAYEQYF
TRBJ2-7,TRBV4-1,once,CASSPGQGAKYEQYF
TRBJ1-2,TRBV2,NA,CASRGPRGYTF
TRBJ2-5,TRBV9,NA,CASSAGGGAETQYF
TRBJ2-3,TRBV7-6,NA,CASSLGPGGDSTDTQYF
TRBJ1-2,TRBV29-1,NA,CSVAGTHYGYTF
TRBJ2-3,TRBV9,NA,CASSVELHTDTQYF
TRBJ1-5,TRBV6-1,once,CASREDDSNQPQHF
TRBJ2-7,TRBV7-7,NA,CASSLAPSDEQYF
TRBJ1-2,TRBV7-9,NA,CASSLAGGYGYTF
TRBJ1-4,TRBV18,NA,CASSPGLDNREKLFF
TRBJ2-3,TRBV19,NA,CASSPVGGGPSTDTQYF
TRBJ1-1,TRBV19,NA,CASTNRFGSTEAFF